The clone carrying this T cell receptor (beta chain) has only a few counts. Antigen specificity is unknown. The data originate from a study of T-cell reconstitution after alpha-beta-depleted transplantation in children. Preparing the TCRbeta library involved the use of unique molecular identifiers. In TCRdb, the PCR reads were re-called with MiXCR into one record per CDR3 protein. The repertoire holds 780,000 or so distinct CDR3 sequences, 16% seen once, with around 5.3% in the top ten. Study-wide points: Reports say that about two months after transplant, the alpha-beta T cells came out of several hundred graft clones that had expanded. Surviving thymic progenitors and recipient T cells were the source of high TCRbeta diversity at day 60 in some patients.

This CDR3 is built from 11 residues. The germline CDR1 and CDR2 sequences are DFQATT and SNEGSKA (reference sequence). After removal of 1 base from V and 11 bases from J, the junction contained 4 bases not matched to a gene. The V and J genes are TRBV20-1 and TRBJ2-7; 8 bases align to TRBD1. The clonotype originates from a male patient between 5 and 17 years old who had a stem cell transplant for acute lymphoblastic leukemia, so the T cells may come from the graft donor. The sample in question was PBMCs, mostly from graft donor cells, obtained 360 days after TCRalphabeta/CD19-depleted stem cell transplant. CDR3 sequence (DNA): TGCAGTGCTAGAGTGGGGGGACAGGAGTACTTC. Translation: CSARVGGQEYF.